Given below is one T cell receptor beta chain in context. What it recognizes is unknown. This entry is derived from a study of CD8 T cells in ankylosing spondylitis. Deletions cut 2 bases from V and 2 bases from J, with 13 bases between. Per germline, CDR1 KGHSH and CDR2 LQKENI. The CDR3 runs 17 residues. MiXCR was run by TCRdb on the 5' RACE reads, yielding one entry per CDR3 protein. The profile shows 700,000 to 1,000,000 distinct CDR3 sequences, over 9.5% of them singletons. Findings of the study overall: There was a TCR beta motif, made of several highly homologous variants, that appeared characteristic of ankylosing spondylitis blood.

The V call is TRBV18, the J call TRBJ2-6, with D tentatively TRBD2 (5 bases). The sequenced material came from blood, either unsorted or a sorted T cell fraction (not recorded which). This clonotype was obtained from a male donor with ankylosing spondylitis. CDR3 nucleotide sequence: TGTGCCAGCTCACCAGCGATGGGCGGGCCTGGGGCCAACGTCCTGACTTTC. Residues: CASSPAMGGPGANVLTF.